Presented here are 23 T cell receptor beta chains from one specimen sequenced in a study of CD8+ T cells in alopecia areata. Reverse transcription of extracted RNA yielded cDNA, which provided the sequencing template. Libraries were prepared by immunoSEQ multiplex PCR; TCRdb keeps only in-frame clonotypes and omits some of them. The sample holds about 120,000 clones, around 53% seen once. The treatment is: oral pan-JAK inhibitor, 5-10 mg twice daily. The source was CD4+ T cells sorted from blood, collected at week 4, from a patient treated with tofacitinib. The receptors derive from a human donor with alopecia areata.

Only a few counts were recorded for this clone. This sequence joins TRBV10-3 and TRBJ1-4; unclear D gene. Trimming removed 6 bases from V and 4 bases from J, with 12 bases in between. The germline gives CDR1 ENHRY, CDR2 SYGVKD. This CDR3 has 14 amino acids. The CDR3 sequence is CAISAREFNEKLFF. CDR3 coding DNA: TGTGCCATCAGCGCCCGGGAGTTTAATGAAAAACTGTTTTTT.

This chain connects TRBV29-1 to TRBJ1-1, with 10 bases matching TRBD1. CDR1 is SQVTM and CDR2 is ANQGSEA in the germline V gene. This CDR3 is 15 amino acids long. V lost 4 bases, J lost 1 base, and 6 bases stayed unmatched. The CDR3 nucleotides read TGCAGCGTTGCTAGGTGGGACAGGGGGAACACTGAAGCTTTCTTT. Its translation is CSVARWDRGNTEAFF.

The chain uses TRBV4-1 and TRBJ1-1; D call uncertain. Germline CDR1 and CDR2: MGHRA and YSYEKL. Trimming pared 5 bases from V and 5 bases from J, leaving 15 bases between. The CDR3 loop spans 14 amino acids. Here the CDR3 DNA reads TGCGCCAGCAGCAGCCCGACGGTTGGGACTGAAGCTTTCTTT. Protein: CASSSPTVGTEAFF.

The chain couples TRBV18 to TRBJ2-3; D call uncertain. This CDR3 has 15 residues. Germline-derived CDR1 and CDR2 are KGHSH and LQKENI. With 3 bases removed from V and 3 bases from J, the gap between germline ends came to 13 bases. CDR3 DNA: TGTGCCAGCTCACCGCAAACTACGGCGACAGATACGCAGTATTTT. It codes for CASSPQTTATDTQYF. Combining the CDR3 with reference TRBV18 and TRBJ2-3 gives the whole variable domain NAGVMQNPRHLVRRRGQEARLRCSPMKGHSHVYWYRQLPEEGLKFMVYLQKENIIDESGMPKERFSAEFPKEGPSILRIQQVVRGDSAAYFCASSPQTTATDTQYFGPGTRLTVL.

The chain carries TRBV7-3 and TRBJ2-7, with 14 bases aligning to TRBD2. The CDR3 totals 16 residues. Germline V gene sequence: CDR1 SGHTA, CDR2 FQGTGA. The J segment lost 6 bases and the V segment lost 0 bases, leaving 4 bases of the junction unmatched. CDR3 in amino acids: CASSLTGLAGASEQYF. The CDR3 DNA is TGTGCCAGCAGCTTAACGGGACTAGCGGGAGCGAGCGAGCAGTACTTC.

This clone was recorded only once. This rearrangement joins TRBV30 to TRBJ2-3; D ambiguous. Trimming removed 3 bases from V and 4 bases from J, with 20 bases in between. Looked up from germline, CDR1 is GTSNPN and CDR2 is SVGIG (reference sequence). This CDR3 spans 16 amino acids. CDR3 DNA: TGTGCCTGGAGCTCATTGATAGCCTCTCCCCCAGATACGCAGTATTTT. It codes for CAWSSLIASPPDTQYF.

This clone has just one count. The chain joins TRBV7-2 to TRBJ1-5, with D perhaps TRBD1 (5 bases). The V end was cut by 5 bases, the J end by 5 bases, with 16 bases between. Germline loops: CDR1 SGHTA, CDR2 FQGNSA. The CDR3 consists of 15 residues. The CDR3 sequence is CASSRAPGRYQPQHF. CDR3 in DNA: TGTGCCAGCAGCCGTGCGCCAGGGAGGTATCAGCCCCAGCATTTT. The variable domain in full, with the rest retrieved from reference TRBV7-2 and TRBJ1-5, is GAGVSQSPSNKVTEKGKDVELRCDPISGHTALYWYRQSLGQGLEFLIYFQGNSAPDKSGLPSDRFSAERTGGSVSTLTIQRTQQEDSAVYLCASSRAPGRYQPQHFGDGTRLSIL.

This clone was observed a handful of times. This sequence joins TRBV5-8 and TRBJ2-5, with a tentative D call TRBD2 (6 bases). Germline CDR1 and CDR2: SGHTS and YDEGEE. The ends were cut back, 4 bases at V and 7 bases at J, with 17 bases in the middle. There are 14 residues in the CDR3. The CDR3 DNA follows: TGTGCCAGCAGCGGGGACTTTCGGTCAGGGACCCAGTACTTC. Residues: CASSGDFRSGTQYF. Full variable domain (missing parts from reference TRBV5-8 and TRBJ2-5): EAGVTQSPTHLIKTRGQQATLRCSPISGHTSVYWYQQALGLGLQFLLWYDEGEERNRGNFPPRFSGRQFPNYSSELNVNALELEDSALYLCASSGDFRSGTQYFGPGTRLLVL.

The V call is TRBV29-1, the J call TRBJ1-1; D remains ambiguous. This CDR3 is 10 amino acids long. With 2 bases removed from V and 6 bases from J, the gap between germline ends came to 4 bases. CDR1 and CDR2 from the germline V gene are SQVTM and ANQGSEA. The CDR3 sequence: CSVESAEAFF. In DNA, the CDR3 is TGCAGCGTTGAATCGGCTGAAGCTTTCTTT. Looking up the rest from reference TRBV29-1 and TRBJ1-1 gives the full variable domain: SAVISQKPSRDICQRGTSLTIQCQVDSQVTMMFWYRQQPGQSLTLIATANQGSEATYESGFVIDKFPISRPNLTFSTLTVSNMSPEDSSIYLCSVESAEAFFGQGTRLTVV.

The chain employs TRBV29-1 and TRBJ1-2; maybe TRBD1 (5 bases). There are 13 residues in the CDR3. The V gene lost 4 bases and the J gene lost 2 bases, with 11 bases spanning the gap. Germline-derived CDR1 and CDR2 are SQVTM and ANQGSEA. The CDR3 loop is CSVGEGPNYGYTF. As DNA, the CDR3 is TGCAGCGTTGGGGAGGGACCGAACTATGGCTACACCTTC.

CDR3 region: CSGTDWLGDTQYF. CDR3 DNA: TGCAGCGGGACGGACTGGCTAGGGGATACGCAGTATTTT. This sequence joins TRBV29-1 and TRBJ2-3; D is perhaps TRBD2 (5 bases). Germline V CDR1 and CDR2: SQVTM, ANQGSEA. The CDR3 spans 13 residues. Deletions cut 7 bases from V and 6 bases from J, with 17 bases between.

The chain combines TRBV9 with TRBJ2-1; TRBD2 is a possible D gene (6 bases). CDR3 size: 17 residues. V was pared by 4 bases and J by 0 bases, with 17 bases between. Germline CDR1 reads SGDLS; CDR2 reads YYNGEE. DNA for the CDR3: TGTGCCAGCAGCCTGTCCGGGGGACCCAGCTCCTACAATGAGCAGTTCTTC. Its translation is CASSLSGGPSSYNEQFF.

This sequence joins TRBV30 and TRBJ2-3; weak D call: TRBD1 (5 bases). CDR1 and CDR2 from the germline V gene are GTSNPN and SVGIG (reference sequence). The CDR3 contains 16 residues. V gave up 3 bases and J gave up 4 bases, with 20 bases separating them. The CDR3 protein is CAWRALLQVNSDTQYF. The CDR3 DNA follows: TGTGCCTGGAGAGCCCTCCTACAGGTTAACTCAGATACGCAGTATTTT.

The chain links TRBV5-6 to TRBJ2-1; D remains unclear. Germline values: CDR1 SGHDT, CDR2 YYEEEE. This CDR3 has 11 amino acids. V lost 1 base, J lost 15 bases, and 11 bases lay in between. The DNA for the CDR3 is TGTGCCAGCAGCTTGAGGCAATCGCGGTTCTTC. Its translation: CASSLRQSRFF.

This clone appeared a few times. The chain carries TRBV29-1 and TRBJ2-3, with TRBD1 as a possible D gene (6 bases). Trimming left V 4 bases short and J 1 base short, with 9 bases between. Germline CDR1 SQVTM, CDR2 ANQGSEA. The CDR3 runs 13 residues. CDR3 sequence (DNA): TGCAGCGTTGGGACAGAGGGCACAGATACGCAGTATTTT. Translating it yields CSVGTEGTDTQYF.

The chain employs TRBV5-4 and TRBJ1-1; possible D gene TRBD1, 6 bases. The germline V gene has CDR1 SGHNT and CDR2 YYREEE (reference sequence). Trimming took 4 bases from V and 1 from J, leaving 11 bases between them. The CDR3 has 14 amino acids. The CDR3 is CASSLGTRNTEAFF. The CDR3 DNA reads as TGTGCCAGCAGCCTGGGGACACGGAACACTGAAGCTTTCTTT.

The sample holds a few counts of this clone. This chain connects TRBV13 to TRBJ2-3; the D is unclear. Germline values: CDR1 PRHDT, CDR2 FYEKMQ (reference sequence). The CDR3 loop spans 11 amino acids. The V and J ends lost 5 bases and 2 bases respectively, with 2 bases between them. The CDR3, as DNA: TGTGCCAGCAGCGTCACAGATACGCAGTATTTT. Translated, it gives CASSVTDTQYF.

CDR3 sequence (DNA): TGTGCCAGCAGCTTAGAACATGATGGCTACACCTTC. Its translation: CASSLEHDGYTF. V gene TRBV7-9 combines with J gene TRBJ1-2; D gene ambiguous. There are 12 residues in the CDR3. V lost 1 base and J 6 bases, leaving 6 bases between the germline ends. CDR1 and CDR2 (germline): SEHNR, FQNEAQ (reference sequence).

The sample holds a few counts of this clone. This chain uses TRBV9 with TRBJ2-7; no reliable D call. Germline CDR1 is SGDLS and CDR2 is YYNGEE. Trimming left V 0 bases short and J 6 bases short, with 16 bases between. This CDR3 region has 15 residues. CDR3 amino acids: CASSVEMRSSSEQYF. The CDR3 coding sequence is TGTGCCAGCAGCGTAGAGATGCGGTCCTCGTCCGAGCAGTACTTC.

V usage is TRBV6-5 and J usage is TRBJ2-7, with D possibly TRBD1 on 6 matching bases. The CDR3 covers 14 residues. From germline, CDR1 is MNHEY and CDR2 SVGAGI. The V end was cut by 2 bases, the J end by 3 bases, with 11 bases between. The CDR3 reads CASSYADRNYEQYF. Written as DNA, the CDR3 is TGTGCCAGCAGTTACGCAGACAGGAACTACGAGCAGTACTTC.

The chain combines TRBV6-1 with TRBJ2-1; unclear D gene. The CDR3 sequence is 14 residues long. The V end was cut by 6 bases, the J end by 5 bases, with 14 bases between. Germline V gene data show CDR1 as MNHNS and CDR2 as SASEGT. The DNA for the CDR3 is TGTGCCAGCAGGCCTCCGGGTCCAGACAATGAGCAGTTCTTC. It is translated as CASRPPGPDNEQFF.

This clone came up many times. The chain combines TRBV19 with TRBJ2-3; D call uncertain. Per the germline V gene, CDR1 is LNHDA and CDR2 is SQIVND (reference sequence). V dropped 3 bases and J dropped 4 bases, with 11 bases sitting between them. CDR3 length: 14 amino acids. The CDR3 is CASSMALVSDTQYF. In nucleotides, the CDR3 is TGTGCCAGTAGTATGGCGCTAGTATCAGATACGCAGTATTTT. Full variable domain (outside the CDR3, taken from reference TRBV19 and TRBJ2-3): DGGITQSPKYLFRKEGQNVTLSCEQNLNHDAMYWYRQDPGQGLRLIYYSQIVNDFQKGDIAEGYSVSREKKESFPLTVTSAQKNPTAFYLCASSMALVSDTQYFGPGTRLTVL.

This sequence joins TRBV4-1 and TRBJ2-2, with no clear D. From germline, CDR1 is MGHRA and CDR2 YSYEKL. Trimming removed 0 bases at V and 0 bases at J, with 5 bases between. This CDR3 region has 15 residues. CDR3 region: CASSQEGANTGELFF. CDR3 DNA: TGCGCCAGCAGCCAAGAAGGCGCGAACACCGGGGAGCTGTTTTTT.